This is a list of T cell receptor beta chains from one sample in a study of T cells in Graves' hyperthyroidism and ophthalmopathy. A single record per CDR3 protein comes from TCRdb applying MiXCR to the multiplex PCR reads. The sample shows 250,000 to 300,000 distinct CDR3 sequences, 10% to 15% of them seen only once. Material for sequencing was blood. The receptors here all came from a woman in her twenties or thirties with Graves' hyperthyroidism that later progressed to Graves' ophthalmopathy. Each CDR3 is given with its conserved first and last residue.

V: TRBV12-3/TRBV12-4
J: TRBJ2-2
CDR3: CASSLTPGQELTANTGELFF

V: TRBV29-1
J: TRBJ2-1
CDR3: CSVAQGLAGGRDYNEQFF

V: TRBV3-1
J: TRBJ1-2
CDR3: CASSPSSSWYGYTF

V: TRBV20-1
J: TRBJ2-1
CDR3: CSARDGGEDYNEQFF

V: TRBV28
J: TRBJ2-6
CDR3: CASSFPSRERISGANVLTF

V: TRBV19
J: TRBJ2-7
CDR3: CASSIGTVTYEQYF

V: TRBV12-3/TRBV12-4
J: TRBJ2-3
CDR3: CASSLGLRGTDTQYF

V: TRBV5-1
J: TRBJ1-3
CDR3: CASSLVGTGNTIYF

V: TRBV6-1
J: TRBJ1-1
CDR3: CASNEGGADTEAFF

V: TRBV6-5
J: TRBJ2-1
CDR3: CASSFTSYNEQFF

V: TRBV7-2
J: TRBJ2-5
CDR3: CASSFKLPGETQYF

V: TRBV5-6
J: TRBJ1-1
CDR3: CASSFRVLISEAFF

V: TRBV9
J: TRBJ2-5
CDR3: CASSEGGGSEIQYF

V: TRBV27
J: TRBJ2-7
CDR3: CASSSRGTGPYEQYF

V: TRBV20-1
J: TRBJ2-7
CDR3: CSARRSGVTYEQYF

V: TRBV10-3
J: TRBJ2-7
CDR3: CAISGGGNEQYF

V: TRBV19
J: TRBJ1-1
CDR3: CASSNPLPGHLAFF

V: TRBV9
J: TRBJ2-7
CDR3: CASSPGATSGSYEQYF

V: TRBV11-2
J: TRBJ2-1
CDR3: CASSLEAGVGEQFF

V: TRBV4-1
J: TRBJ1-1
CDR3: CASSRQEGSTEAFF

V: TRBV10-3
J: TRBJ2-2
CDR3: CAISEPQGGELFF